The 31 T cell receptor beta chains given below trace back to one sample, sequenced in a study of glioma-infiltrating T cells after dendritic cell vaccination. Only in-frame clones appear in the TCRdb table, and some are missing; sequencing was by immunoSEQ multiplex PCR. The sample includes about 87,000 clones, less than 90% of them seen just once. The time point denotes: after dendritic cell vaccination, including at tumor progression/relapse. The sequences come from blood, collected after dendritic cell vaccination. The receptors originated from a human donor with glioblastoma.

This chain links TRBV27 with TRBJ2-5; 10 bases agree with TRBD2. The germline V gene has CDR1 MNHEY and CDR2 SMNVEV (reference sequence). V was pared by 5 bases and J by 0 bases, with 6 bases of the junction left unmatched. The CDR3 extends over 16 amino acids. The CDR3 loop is CASSAVAGGYQETQYF. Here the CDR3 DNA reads TGTGCCAGCAGTGCCGTAGCGGGGGGCTACCAAGAGACCCAGTACTTC.

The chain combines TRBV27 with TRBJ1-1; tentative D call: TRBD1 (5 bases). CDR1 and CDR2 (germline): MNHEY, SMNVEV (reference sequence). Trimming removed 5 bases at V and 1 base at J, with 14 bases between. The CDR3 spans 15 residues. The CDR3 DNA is TGTGCCAGCAGTCAAGGGAAGACAGAGAACACTGAAGCTTTCTTT. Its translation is CASSQGKTENTEAFF.

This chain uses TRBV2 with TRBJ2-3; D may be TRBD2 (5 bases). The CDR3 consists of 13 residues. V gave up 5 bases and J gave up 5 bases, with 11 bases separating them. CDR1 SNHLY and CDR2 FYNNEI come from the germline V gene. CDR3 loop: CASSLVAGDTQYF. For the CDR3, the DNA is TGTGCCAGCAGTCTCGTGGCGGGAGATACGCAGTATTTT.

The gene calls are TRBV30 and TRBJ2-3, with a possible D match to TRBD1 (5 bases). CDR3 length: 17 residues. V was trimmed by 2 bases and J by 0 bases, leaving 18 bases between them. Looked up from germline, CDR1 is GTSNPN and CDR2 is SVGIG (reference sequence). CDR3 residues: CAWSWGSTSSSTDTQYF. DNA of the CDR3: TGTGCCTGGAGTTGGGGCTCCACGAGCTCTAGCACAGATACGCAGTATTTT.

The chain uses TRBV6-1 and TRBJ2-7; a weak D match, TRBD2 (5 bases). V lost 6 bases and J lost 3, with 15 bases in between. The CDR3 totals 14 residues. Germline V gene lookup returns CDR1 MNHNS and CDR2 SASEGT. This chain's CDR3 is CASSSTARVYEQYF. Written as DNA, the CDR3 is TGTGCCAGCAGCTCCACCGCGCGGGTCTACGAGCAGTACTTC.

CDR3 DNA sequence: TGTGCCAGCAGCGTAGTGGGGGGGGAGACAGATACGCAGTATTTT. It specifies CASSVVGGETDTQYF. The chain is built from TRBV9 and TRBJ2-3; 7 nucleotides agree with TRBD2. The ends lost 0 bases at V and 3 bases at J; junction bases unmatched: 4. The CDR3 runs to 15 residues. Per germline, CDR1 SGDLS and CDR2 YYNGEE.

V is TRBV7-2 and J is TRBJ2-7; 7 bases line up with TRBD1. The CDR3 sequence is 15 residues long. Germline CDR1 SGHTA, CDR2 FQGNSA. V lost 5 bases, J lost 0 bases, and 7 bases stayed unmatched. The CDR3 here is CASSLGTDFSYEQYF. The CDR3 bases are TGTGCCAGCAGCCTCGGGACAGACTTCTCCTACGAGCAGTACTTC.

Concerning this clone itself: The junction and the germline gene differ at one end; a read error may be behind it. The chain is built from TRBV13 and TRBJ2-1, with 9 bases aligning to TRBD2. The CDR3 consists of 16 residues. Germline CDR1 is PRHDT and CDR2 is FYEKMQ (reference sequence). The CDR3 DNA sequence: TGCGCCAGCAGCCAAGGCCCAGCGGGGGGCTACAATGAGCAGTTCTTC. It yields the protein CASSQGPAGGYNEQFF. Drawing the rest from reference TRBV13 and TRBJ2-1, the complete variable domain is AAGVIQSPRHLIKEKRETATLKCYPIPRHDTVYWYQQGPGQDPQFLISFYEKMQSDKGSIPDRFSAQQFSDYHSELNMSSLELGDSALYFCASSQGPAGGYNEQFFGPGTRLTVL.

CDR3 region: CASRTQGTNEKLFF. DNA of the CDR3: TGTGCCAGCAGGACCCAGGGTACGAATGAAAAACTGTTTTTT. The V gene is TRBV6-1, the J gene TRBJ1-4; TRBD1 is a possible D gene (5 bases). CDR1 is MNHNS, CDR2 SASEGT, per germline. The CDR3 loop spans 14 amino acids. The ends were cut back, 6 bases at V and 5 bases at J, with 13 bases in the middle.

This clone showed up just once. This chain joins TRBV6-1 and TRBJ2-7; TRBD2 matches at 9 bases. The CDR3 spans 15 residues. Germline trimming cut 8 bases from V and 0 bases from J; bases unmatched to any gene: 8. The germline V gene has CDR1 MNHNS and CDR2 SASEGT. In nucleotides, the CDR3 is TGTGCCAGCGGGGGACTAGCACTAAACTCCTACGAGCAGTACTTC. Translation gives CASGGLALNSYEQYF.

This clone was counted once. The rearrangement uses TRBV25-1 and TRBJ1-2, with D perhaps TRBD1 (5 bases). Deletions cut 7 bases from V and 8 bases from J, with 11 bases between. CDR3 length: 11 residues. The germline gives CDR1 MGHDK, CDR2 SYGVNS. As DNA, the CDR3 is TGTGCCAGCAAAGGAGGGGAGGGCTACACCTTC. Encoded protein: CASKGGEGYTF.

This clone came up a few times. CDR3 amino acids: CASSYRGLAVSDTQYF. Here the CDR3 DNA reads TGCGCCAGCAGCTATCGGGGACTAGCGGTAAGCGATACGCAGTATTTT. The chain uses TRBV5-1 and TRBJ2-3; 11 bases agree with TRBD2. The ends lost 3 bases at V and 6 bases at J; junction bases unmatched: 9. Germline CDR1 and CDR2: SGHRS and YFSETQ. The CDR3 sequence is 16 residues long.

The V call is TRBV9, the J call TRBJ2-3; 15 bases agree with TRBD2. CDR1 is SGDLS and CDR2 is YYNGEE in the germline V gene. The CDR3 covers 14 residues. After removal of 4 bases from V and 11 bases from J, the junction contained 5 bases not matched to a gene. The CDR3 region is CASSPGTSGGLQYF. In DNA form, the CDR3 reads TGTGCCAGCAGCCCAGGGACTAGCGGGGGGTTGCAGTATTTT. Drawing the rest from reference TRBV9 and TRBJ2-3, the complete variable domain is DSGVTQTPKHLITATGQRVTLRCSPRSGDLSVYWYQQSLDQGLQFLIQYYNGEERAKGNILERFSAQQFPDLHSELNLSSLELGDSALYFCASSPGTSGGLQYFGPGTRLTVL.

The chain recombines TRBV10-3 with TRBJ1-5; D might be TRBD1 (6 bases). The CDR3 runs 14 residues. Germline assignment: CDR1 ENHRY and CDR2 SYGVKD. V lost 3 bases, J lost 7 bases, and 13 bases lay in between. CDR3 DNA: TGTGCCATCAGTGATGTATCACAGGGCCAGCCCCAGCATTTT. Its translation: CAISDVSQGQPQHF.

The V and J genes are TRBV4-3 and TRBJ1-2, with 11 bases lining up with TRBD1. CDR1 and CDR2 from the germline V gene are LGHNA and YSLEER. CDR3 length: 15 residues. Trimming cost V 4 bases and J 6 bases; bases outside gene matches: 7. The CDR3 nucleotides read TGCGCCAGCAGCCCTTTTGGACAGGGGGCCGATGGCTACACCTTC. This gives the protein CASSPFGQGADGYTF.

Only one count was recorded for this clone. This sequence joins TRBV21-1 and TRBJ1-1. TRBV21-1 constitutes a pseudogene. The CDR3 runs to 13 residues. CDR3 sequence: CASSKGGATEAFF. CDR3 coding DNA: TGTGCCAGCAGCAAGGGAGGGGCGACTGAAGCTTTCTTT.

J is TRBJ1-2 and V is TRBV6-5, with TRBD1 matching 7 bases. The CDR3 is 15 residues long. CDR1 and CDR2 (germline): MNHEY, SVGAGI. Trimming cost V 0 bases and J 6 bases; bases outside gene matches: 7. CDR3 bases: TGTGCCAGCAGTTACTCGAGCTCTAGGGGGCATGGCTACACCTTC. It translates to CASSYSSSRGHGYTF.

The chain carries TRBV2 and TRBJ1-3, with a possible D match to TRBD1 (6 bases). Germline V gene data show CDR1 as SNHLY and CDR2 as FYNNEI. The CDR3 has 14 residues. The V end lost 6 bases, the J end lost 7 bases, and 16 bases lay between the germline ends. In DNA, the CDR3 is TGTGCCAGCAGGGCGCGAGGGGGAGGGAACACCATATATTTT. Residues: CASRARGGGNTIYF.

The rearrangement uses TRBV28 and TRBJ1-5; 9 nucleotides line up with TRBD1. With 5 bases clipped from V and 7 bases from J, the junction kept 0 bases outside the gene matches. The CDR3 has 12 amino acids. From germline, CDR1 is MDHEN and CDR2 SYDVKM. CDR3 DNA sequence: TGTGCCAGCAGTACAGGGGGCCAGCCCCAGCATTTT. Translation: CASSTGGQPQHF.

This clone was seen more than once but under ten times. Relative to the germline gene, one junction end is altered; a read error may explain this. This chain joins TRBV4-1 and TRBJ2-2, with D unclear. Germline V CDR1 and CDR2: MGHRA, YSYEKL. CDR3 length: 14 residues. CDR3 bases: TGCGCCAGCAGACAAGACCAGATCACCGGGGAGCTGTTTTTT. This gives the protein CASRQDQITGELFF.

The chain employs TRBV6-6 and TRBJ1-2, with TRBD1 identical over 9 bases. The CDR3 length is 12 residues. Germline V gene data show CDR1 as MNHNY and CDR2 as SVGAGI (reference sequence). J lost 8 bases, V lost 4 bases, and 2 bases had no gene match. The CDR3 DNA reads TGTGCCAGCAGTTCGGACAGGGGCGGCTACACCTTC. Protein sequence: CASSSDRGGYTF.

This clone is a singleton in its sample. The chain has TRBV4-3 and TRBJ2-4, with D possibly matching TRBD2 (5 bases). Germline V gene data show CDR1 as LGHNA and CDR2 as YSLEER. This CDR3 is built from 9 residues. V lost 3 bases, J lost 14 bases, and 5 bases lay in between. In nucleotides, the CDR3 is TGCGCCAGCAGCCAGGAGGAGTACTTC. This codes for CASSQEEYF.

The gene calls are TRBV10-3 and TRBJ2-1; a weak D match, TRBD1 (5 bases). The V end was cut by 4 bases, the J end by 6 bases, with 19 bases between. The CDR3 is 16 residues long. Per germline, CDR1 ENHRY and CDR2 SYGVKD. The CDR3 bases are TGTGCCATCAGTGGTTACCAGGGTAGTTCGGGCAATGAGCAGTTCTTC. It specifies CAISGYQGSSGNEQFF.

The CDR3 reads CASSATENTEAFF. The DNA of the CDR3 is TGTGCCAGCAGTGCGACAGAAAACACTGAAGCTTTCTTT. The chain is built from TRBV6-1 and TRBJ1-1; possible D gene TRBD1, 5 bases. This CDR3 region has 13 residues. The V gene's germline CDR1 is MNHNS and CDR2 SASEGT. V was clipped by 4 bases and J by 2 bases, with 8 bases between them.

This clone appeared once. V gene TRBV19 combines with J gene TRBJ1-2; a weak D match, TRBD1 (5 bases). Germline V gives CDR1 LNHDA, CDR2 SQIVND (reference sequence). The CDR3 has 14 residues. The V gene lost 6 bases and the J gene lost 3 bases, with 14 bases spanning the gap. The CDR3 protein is CASSIPGFDYGYTF. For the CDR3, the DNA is TGTGCCAGTAGCATCCCAGGGTTTGACTATGGCTACACCTTC.

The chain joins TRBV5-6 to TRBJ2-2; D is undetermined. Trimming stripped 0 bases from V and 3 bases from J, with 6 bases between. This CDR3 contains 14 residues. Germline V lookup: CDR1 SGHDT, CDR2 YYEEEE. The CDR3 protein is CASSLDPYTGELFF. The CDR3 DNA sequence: TGTGCCAGCAGCTTGGATCCGTACACCGGGGAGCTGTTTTTT. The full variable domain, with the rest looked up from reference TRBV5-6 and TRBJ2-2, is DAGVTQSPTHLIKTRGQQVTLRCSPKSGHDTVSWYQQALGQGPQFIFQYYEEEERQRGNFPDRFSGHQFPNYSSELNVNALLLGDSALYLCASSLDPYTGELFFGEGSRLTVL.

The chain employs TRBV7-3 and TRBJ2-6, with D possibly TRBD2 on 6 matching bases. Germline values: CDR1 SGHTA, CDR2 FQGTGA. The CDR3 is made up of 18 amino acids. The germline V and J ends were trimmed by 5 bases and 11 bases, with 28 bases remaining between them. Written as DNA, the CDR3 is TGTGCCAGCAGCCGAAGTAGCGGTTTTGGATCTAGTATCGACGTCCTGACTTTC. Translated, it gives CASSRSSGFGSSIDVLTF. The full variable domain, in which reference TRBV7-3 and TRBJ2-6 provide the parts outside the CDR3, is GAGVSQTPSNKVTEKGKYVELRCDPISGHTALYWYRQSLGQGPEFLIYFQGTGAADDSGLPNDRFFAVRPEGSVSTLKIQRTERGDSAVYLCASSRSSGFGSSIDVLTFGAGSRLTVL.

Here the CDR3 reads CASSVGQGGGKLFF. DNA for the CDR3: TGTGCCAGCAGCGTTGGACAGGGGGGAGGAAAACTGTTTTTT. The chain combines TRBV9 with TRBJ1-4; 10 bases line up with TRBD1. This CDR3 has 14 amino acids. Trimming took 2 bases from V and 10 from J; bases not matched to a gene: 5. Germline assignment: CDR1 SGDLS and CDR2 YYNGEE.

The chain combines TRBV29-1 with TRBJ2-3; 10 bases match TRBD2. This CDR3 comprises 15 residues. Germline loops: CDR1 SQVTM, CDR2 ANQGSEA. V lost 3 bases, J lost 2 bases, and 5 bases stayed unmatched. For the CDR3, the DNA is TGCAGCGTTGATGGTAGCGGGGGGCCCACAGATACGCAGTATTTT. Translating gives CSVDGSGGPTDTQYF.

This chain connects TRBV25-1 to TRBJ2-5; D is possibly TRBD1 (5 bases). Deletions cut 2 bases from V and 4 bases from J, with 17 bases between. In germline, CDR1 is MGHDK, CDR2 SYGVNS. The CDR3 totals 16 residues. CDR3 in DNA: TGTGCCAGCAGTGAACGTGAACAGGTATTTGGAGAGACCCAGTACTTC. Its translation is CASSEREQVFGETQYF. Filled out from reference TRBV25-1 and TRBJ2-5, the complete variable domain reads EADIYQTPRYLVIGTGKKITLECSQTMGHDKMYWYQQDPGMELHLIHYSYGVNSTEKGDLSSESTVSRIRTEHFPLTLESARPSHTSQYLCASSEREQVFGETQYFGPGTRLLVL.

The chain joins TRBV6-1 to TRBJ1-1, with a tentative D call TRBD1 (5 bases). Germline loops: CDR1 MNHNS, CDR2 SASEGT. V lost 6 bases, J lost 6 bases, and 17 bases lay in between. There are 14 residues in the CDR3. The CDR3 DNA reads TGTGCCAGCAGCCAGATGACAGTTGGGGCTGAAGCTTTCTTT. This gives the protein CASSQMTVGAEAFF.